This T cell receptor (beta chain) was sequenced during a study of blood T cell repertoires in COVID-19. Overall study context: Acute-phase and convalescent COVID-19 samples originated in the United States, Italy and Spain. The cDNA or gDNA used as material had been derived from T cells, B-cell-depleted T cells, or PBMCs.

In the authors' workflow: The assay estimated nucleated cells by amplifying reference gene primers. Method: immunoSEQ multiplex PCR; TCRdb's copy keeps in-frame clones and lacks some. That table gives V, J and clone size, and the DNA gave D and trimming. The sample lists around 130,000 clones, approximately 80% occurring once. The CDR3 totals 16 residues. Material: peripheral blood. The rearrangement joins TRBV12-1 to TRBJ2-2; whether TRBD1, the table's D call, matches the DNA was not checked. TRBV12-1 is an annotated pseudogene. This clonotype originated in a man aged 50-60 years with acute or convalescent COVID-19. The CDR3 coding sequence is TGTGCCAGCAGCTTAACCGGGACAGGGAGTAACGGGGAGCTGTTTTTT. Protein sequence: CASSLTGTGSNGELFF.